These 22 T cell receptor beta chains were all obtained from the same sample, sequenced in a study of blood T cell repertoires in COVID-19. Generated by immunoSEQ multiplex PCR, the TCRdb table keeps only in-frame clones and is missing some. The sample records some 150,000 clones, roughly 89% being singletons. Source material: peripheral blood. The receptors originated from a woman in her 50s with active or convalescent COVID-19.

The genes are TRBV7-8 and TRBJ2-5; 13 positions match TRBD2. The CDR3 totals 18 residues. The trim removed 4 bases at V and 4 bases at J, leaving 12 bases unmatched. Germline CDR1 SGHVS, CDR2 FQNEAQ. The CDR3 here is CASSYGLAGARTGETQYF. CDR3 nucleotides: TGTGCCAGCAGCTATGGACTAGCGGGGGCCCGTACTGGAGAGACCCAGTACTTC.

This clone was observed a few times. The V call is TRBV19, the J call TRBJ2-4, with TRBD1 matching 10 bases. After removal of 6 bases from V and 4 bases from J, the junction contained 18 bases not matched to a gene. This CDR3 is 19 amino acids long. Per germline, CDR1 LNHDA and CDR2 SQIVND (reference sequence). In DNA, the CDR3 is TGTGCCAGTAGCCGACCTATGGCCTCGGGACAGGGGCTAAAAAACATTCAGTACTTC. Residues: CASSRPMASGQGLKNIQYF.

This clone has ten or more counts. The chain combines TRBV2 with TRBJ1-4; no firm D call. V was trimmed by 7 bases and J by 3 bases, leaving 6 bases between them. Germline V lookup: CDR1 SNHLY, CDR2 FYNNEI. CDR3 size: 12 residues. In DNA form, the CDR3 reads TGTGCCAGCAACAGCCCTAATGAAAAACTGTTTTTT. Translating gives CASNSPNEKLFF. Filled out from reference TRBV2 and TRBJ1-4, the complete variable domain reads EPEVTQTPSHQVTQMGQEVILRCVPISNHLYFYWYRQILGQKVEFLVSFYNNEISEKSEIFDDQFSVERPDGSNFTLKIRSTKLEDSAMYFCASNSPNEKLFFGSGTQLSVL.

This clone was seen a single time. The V gene is TRBV28, the J gene TRBJ2-7, with D possibly being TRBD2 (5 bases). V was clipped by 8 bases and J by 0 bases, with 8 bases between them. CDR1 is MDHEN and CDR2 is SYDVKM in the germline V gene. This CDR3 has 12 amino acids. This CDR3 is CASGSFSYEQYF. In nucleotides, the CDR3 is TGTGCCAGCGGGAGCTTCTCCTACGAGCAGTACTTC.

The chain carries TRBV27 and TRBJ2-2; 11 positions agree with TRBD2. The junction had 15 bases not matched to a gene; V was cut back by 6 bases and J by 0 bases. The germline gives CDR1 MNHEY, CDR2 SMNVEV (reference sequence). CDR3 length: 20 amino acids. The CDR3 loop reads CASRHIGTSGVISNTGELFF. In DNA, the CDR3 is TGTGCCAGCAGACACATCGGGACTAGCGGAGTCATTTCGAACACCGGGGAGCTGTTTTTT.

The rearrangement uses TRBV7-2 and TRBJ2-5; D may be TRBD1 (5 bases). Germline loops: CDR1 SGHTA, CDR2 FQGNSA. The CDR3 length is 15 residues. V was cut by 5 bases and J by 1 base, with 14 bases left in between. In DNA, the CDR3 is TGTGCCAGCAGCGGCCGGACACAAGTCCAAGAGACCCAGTACTTC. It yields the protein CASSGRTQVQETQYF.

V and J are TRBV6-5 and TRBJ1-6, with 7 bases fitting TRBD1. Trimming cost V 5 bases and J 10 bases; bases outside gene matches: 8. The CDR3 is made up of 14 amino acids. CDR1 is MNHEY and CDR2 is SVGAGI in the germline V gene. The CDR3 DNA reads TGTGCCAGCAGTACGACAGGGAGTTACTCACCCCTCCACTTT. It specifies CASSTTGSYSPLHF.

The chain recombines TRBV5-5 with TRBJ2-2; 8 bases fit TRBD2. The CDR3 length is 14 residues. Trimming cost V 3 bases and J 6 bases; bases outside gene matches: 4. CDR1 and CDR2 (germline): SGHKS, YYEKEE (reference sequence). CDR3 region: CASSSGLAAGELFF. CDR3 DNA sequence: TGTGCCAGCAGCTCCGGACTAGCTGCCGGGGAGCTGTTTTTT. The whole variable domain, remainder taken from reference TRBV5-5 and TRBJ2-2, is DAGVTQSPTHLIKTRGQQVTLRCSPISGHKSVSWYQQVLGQGPQFIFQYYEKEERGRGNFPDRFSARQFPNYSSELNVNALLLGDSALYLCASSSGLAAGELFFGEGSRLTVL.

This clone was seen just once. The chain combines TRBV9 with TRBJ1-2, with D hard to call. The CDR3 runs to 16 residues. CDR1 SGDLS and CDR2 YYNGEE come from the germline V gene. V was pared by 0 bases and J by 2 bases, with 14 bases between. CDR3 DNA sequence: TGTGCCAGCAGCGTAGATGGTGGAGGGTTGAACTATGGCTACACCTTC. It specifies CASSVDGGGLNYGYTF.

The V gene is TRBV28, the J gene TRBJ2-3, with a tentative D call TRBD2 (6 bases). Per germline, CDR1 MDHEN and CDR2 SYDVKM. CDR3 length equals 15 residues. V lost 7 bases and J lost 0, with 14 bases in between. The CDR3 DNA sequence: TGTGCCAGCAAGGGAGTAGCGGAGAGCACAGATACGCAGTATTTT. Encoded protein: CASKGVAESTDTQYF. Supplemented by reference TRBV28 and TRBJ2-3, the full variable domain reads DVKVTQSSRYLVKRTGEKVFLECVQDMDHENMFWYRQDPGLGLRLIYFSYDVKMKEKGDIPEGYSVSREKKERFSLILESASTNQTSMYLCASKGVAESTDTQYFGPGTRLTVL.

This sequence joins TRBV7-8 and TRBJ2-3; maybe TRBD2 (6 bases). The V end lost 5 bases, the J end lost 5 bases, and 26 bases lay between the germline ends. Germline CDR1 is SGHVS and CDR2 is FQNEAQ. The CDR3 is made up of 18 amino acids. CDR3 DNA: TGTGCCAGCAGCACCACGCCGGGAGCGGAACCCTTGAGAGATACGCAGTATTTT. The encoded protein is CASSTTPGAEPLRDTQYF.

V and J are TRBV7-2 and TRBJ2-5; tentatively, D is TRBD2 (5 bases). Germline lookup yields CDR1 SGHTA and CDR2 FQGNSA. CDR3 size: 16 residues. V lost 5 bases, J lost 0 bases, and 16 bases lay in between. The CDR3 DNA sequence: TGTGCCAGCAGCCTCGCACCGGGAAATTACCAAGAGACCCAGTACTTC. It translates to CASSLAPGNYQETQYF.

The genes are TRBV6-2 or TRBV6-3 and TRBJ1-1; D is possibly TRBD1 (5 bases). Germline loops: CDR1 MNHEY, CDR2 SVGEGT. This CDR3 is 12 amino acids long. Trimming removed 6 bases at V and 8 bases at J, with 13 bases between. CDR3: CASSRGTGEAFF. The CDR3 nucleotides read TGTGCCAGCAGCCGCGGGACGGGGGAAGCTTTCTTT.

CDR3 in DNA: TGTGCCAGCCGGACTAGCGGGGGGGCTTACGAGCAGTACTTC. Translated: CASRTSGGAYEQYF. The chain employs TRBV6-5 and TRBJ2-7, with 15 bases identical to TRBD2. V dropped 8 bases and J dropped 4; count of bases not matched to a gene: 3. This CDR3 is 14 amino acids long. Germline values: CDR1 MNHEY, CDR2 SVGAGI.

The genes are TRBV4-3 and TRBJ2-3; D possibly corresponds to TRBD2 (6 bases). Germline lookup yields CDR1 LGHNA and CDR2 YSLEER. V lost 1 base and J lost 3, with 14 bases in between. The CDR3 has 16 residues. In nucleotides, the CDR3 is TGCGCCAGCAGCCAAGGGATGGGGACTGAGACAGATACGCAGTATTTT. This codes for CASSQGMGTETDTQYF.

This chain connects TRBV9 to TRBJ2-3, with D perhaps matching TRBD2 (6 bases). V lost 3 bases and J lost 2, with 10 bases in between. The CDR3 runs 14 residues. The V gene's germline CDR1 is SGDLS and CDR2 YYNGEE. CDR3 nucleotides: TGTGCCAGCAGCGGGGGGGTGATCACAGATACGCAGTATTTT. It codes for CASSGGVITDTQYF. The entire variable domain, with the rest obtained from reference TRBV9 and TRBJ2-3, is as follows: DSGVTQTPKHLITATGQRVTLRCSPRSGDLSVYWYQQSLDQGLQFLIQYYNGEERAKGNILERFSAQQFPDLHSELNLSSLELGDSALYFCASSGGVITDTQYFGPGTRLTVL.

The gene calls are TRBV15 and TRBJ1-6; maybe TRBD1 (5 bases). Trimming removed 5 bases from V and 1 base from J, with 12 bases in between. Germline values: CDR1 LNHNV, CDR2 YYDKDF (reference sequence). The CDR3 extends over 16 amino acids. The CDR3 nucleotides read TGTGCCACCAGCTGGGGGAGGCGATCCTATAATTCACCCCTCCACTTT. Translated: CATSWGRRSYNSPLHF.

This sequence joins TRBV5-4 and TRBJ2-1, with TRBD1 matching over 10 bases. The CDR3 is made up of 16 amino acids. Trimming cost V 3 bases and J 7 bases; bases outside gene matches: 10. Germline loops: CDR1 SGHNT, CDR2 YYREEE (reference sequence). The CDR3 reads CASSSRDRGVRNEQFF. The CDR3 DNA sequence: TGTGCCAGCAGCTCCCGGGACAGGGGAGTGAGGAATGAGCAGTTCTTC.

This clone was seen only a few times. The V call is TRBV30, the J call TRBJ1-4; 8 bases agree with TRBD1. The J segment lost 0 bases and the V segment lost 5 bases, leaving 8 bases of the junction unmatched. Germline lookup yields CDR1 GTSNPN and CDR2 SVGIG (reference sequence). The CDR3 spans 16 residues. The CDR3 sequence is CAWERDRTPTNEKLFF. DNA of the CDR3: TGTGCCTGGGAAAGGGACAGGACCCCAACTAATGAAAAACTGTTTTTT. Complete variable domain (other parts from reference TRBV30 and TRBJ1-4): SQTIHQWPATLVQPVGSPLSLECTVEGTSNPNLYWYRQAAGRGLQLLFYSVGIGQISSEVPQNLSASRPQDRQFILSSKKLLLSDSGFYLCAWERDRTPTNEKLFFGSGTQLSVL.

In its sample, this clone was seen once. The rearrangement uses TRBV27 and TRBJ1-5; no clear D gene. The ends were cut back, 3 bases at V and 7 bases at J, with 10 bases in the middle. Germline lookup yields CDR1 MNHEY and CDR2 SMNVEV (reference sequence). This CDR3 has 13 residues. This CDR3 is CASSLESGQPQHF. CDR3 bases: TGTGCCAGCAGTTTGGAGTCGGGACAGCCCCAGCATTTT.

The rearrangement uses TRBV30 and TRBJ1-5; 11 bases match TRBD1. The CDR3 covers 14 residues. V lost 4 bases and J lost 7; bases outside the gene matches: 6. The germline V gene has CDR1 GTSNPN and CDR2 SVGIG (reference sequence). The CDR3 spells CAWKGTGGGQPQHF. As DNA, the CDR3 is TGTGCCTGGAAAGGGACAGGGGGAGGACAGCCCCAGCATTTT.

This clone was seen a handful of times. The chain joins TRBV7-9 to TRBJ2-1; 7 nucleotides match TRBD2. CDR1 and CDR2 from the germline V gene are SEHNR and FQNEAQ (reference sequence). CDR3 size: 17 residues. J was trimmed by 5 bases and V by 2 bases; bases with no gene match: 12. This CDR3 is CASSLSATASGDNEQFF. The DNA of the CDR3 is TGTGCCAGCAGCTTAAGTGCAACGGCTAGCGGAGACAATGAGCAGTTCTTC.